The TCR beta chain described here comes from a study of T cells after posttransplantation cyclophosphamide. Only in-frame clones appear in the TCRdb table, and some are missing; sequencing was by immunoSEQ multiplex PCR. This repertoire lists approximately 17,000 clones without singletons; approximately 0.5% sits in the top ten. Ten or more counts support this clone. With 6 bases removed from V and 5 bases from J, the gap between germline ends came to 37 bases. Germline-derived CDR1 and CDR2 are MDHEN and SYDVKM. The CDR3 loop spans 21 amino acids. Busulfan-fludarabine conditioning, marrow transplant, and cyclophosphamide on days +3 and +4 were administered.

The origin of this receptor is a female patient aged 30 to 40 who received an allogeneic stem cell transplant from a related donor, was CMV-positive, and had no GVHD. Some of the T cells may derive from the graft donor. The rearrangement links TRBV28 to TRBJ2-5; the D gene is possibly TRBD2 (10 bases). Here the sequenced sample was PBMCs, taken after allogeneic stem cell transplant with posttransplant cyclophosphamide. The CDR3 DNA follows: TGTGCCAGCAGACCGCTGGACAGGGGAGATAGCGGGAGGCCCCCCGAGGAGACCCAGTACTTC. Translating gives CASRPLDRGDSGRPPEETQYF.